This TCR beta chain was profiled in a study of blood T cell repertoires in COVID-19. In the study overall: COVID-19 samples, acute and convalescent, were from the United States, Italy and Spain. T cells, B-cell-depleted T cells, or PBMCs supplied cDNA or gDNA.

J gave up 5 bases and V 7 bases, and 7 bases lay outside the gene matches. The CDR3 spans 13 residues. CDR1 is LNHDA and CDR2 is SQIVND in the germline V gene (reference sequence). Method: immunoSEQ multiplex PCR; TCRdb's copy keeps in-frame clones and lacks some. This sample has nearly 80,000 clones, with approximately 80% found just once. The V and J genes are TRBV19 and TRBJ1-1, with 7 nucleotides matching TRBD1. Input material: peripheral blood. The clonotype originates from a woman aged 70-85 years with acute or convalescent COVID-19. The CDR3 nucleotides read TGTGCCAGTAAGAGGGGACAGAATACTGAAGCTTTCTTT. This sequence encodes CASKRGQNTEAFF.